Listed below are T cell receptor beta chains from one sample, sequenced in a study of cytotoxic CD8 clonotypes in ibrutinib-treated CLL. Sequencing used immunoSEQ multiplex PCR; TCRdb keeps in-frame clones, though not all of them. The data hold about 140,000 clones, with around 84% observed a single time. Source: PBMCs, taken after 36 months of ibrutinib treatment. Source of these receptors: a human donor with chronic lymphocytic leukemia. Both conserved end residues are part of each CDR3. The D gene is left open where the match is weak. Expanded clones get a size class; other rows say once, few or many, or leave the size out.

v_gene	d_gene	j_gene	abundance	len	CDR3nt	CDR3aa
TRBV11-3	TRBD2	TRBJ2-3	.	15	TGTGCCAGCAGCTTAGGCGGGGGGCCCACAGATACGCAGTATTTT	CASSLGGGPTDTQYF
TRBV6-5	TRBD2	TRBJ2-5	.	16	TGTGCCAGCAGTTCCCCCCGGGGGGTACTACAAGAGACCCAGTACTTC	CASSSPRGVLQETQYF
TRBV11-3	TRBD1	TRBJ2-2	.	15	TGTGCCAGCAGTCTCAGGGGGCCGAGAGCCGGGGAGCTGTTTTTT	CASSLRGPRAGELFF
TRBV27	.	TRBJ2-7	.	14	TGTGCCAGCAGCTCCCGGACGAGAACCTACGAGCAGTACTTC	CASSSRTRTYEQYF
TRBV5-1	.	TRBJ2-7	once	14	TGCGCCAGCAGCTTGGATGGATACTCCTACGAGCAGTACTTC	CASSLDGYSYEQYF
TRBV7-9	TRBD1	TRBJ1-3	.	14	TGTGCCAGCAGCCAAGGGACAGTGGGAAACACCATATATTTT	CASSQGTVGNTIYF
TRBV30	.	TRBJ2-1	.	14	TGTGCCTGGAGCAAAGGGACCAGCTACAATGAGCAGTTCTTC	CAWSKGTSYNEQFF
TRBV27	TRBD2	TRBJ2-2	.	16	TGTGCCAGCAGTGTCATAGCGGGATATAACACCGGGGAGCTGTTTTTT	CASSVIAGYNTGELFF
TRBV18	TRBD1	TRBJ1-2	.	14	TGTGCCAGCTCACCCAGACAGGGGAACTATGGCTACACCTTC	CASSPRQGNYGYTF
TRBV5-6	.	TRBJ2-1	.	15	TGTGCCAGCAGCTTTGGCGGGGCTCCCTACAATGAGCAGTTCTTC	CASSFGGAPYNEQFF
TRBV28	TRBD1	TRBJ2-5	.	14	TGTGCCAGCAATACTGACAGGGGCCAAGAGACCCAGTACTTC	CASNTDRGQETQYF
TRBV10-1	TRBD2	TRBJ2-1	.	16	TGCGCCACTCCTCCTAGCGGCCGGAGCTCCTACAATGAGCAGTTCTTC	CATPPSGRSSYNEQFF
TRBV5-4	.	TRBJ2-3	.	14	TGTGCCAGCAGTCCAGCAGGAGCCGCAGATACGCAGTATTTT	CASSPAGAADTQYF
TRBV30	.	TRBJ2-2	once	13	TGTGCCTGGAGTAGTCAAAACACCGGGGAGCTGTTTTTT	CAWSSQNTGELFF
TRBV7-9	TRBD2	TRBJ2-3	.	17	TGTGCCAGCAGGCCACGCAGGGAGCGGGGGGGCACAGATACGCAGTATTTT	CASRPRRERGGTDTQYF
TRBV7-3	.	TRBJ2-1	.	18	TGTGCCAGCAGCAGATCCCGGGCCTGCGGTGGCTCCTACAATGAGCAGTTCTTC	CASSRSRACGGSYNEQFF
TRBV5-1	.	TRBJ1-1	.	14	TGCGCCAGCAGCTTGGCCTATTCGAACACTGAAGCTTTCTTT	CASSLAYSNTEAFF
TRBV19	.	TRBJ1-1	.	15	TGTGCCAGTAGTATTGGGGTGACGGGTAACACTGAAGCTTTCTTT	CASSIGVTGNTEAFF
TRBV10-3	.	TRBJ2-5	.	13	TGTGCCATCAGCCGGCGGGGACAAGAGACCCAGTACTTC	CAISRRGQETQYF
TRBV10-3	.	TRBJ2-7	.	15	TGTGCCATCAGTGATAGTCGGAGGGATACCTACGAGCAGTACTTC	CAISDSRRDTYEQYF
TRBV28	.	TRBJ2-7	many	14	TGTGCCAGCAGTACCCCGGCCTCTGGATGGGAGCAGTACTTC	CASSTPASGWEQYF
TRBV28	.	TRBJ1-6	.	16	TGTGCCAGCAGTTTTGGGGTGGGATATTCCAATTCACCCCTCCACTTT	CASSFGVGYSNSPLHF
TRBV19	.	TRBJ1-1	.	15	TGTGCCAGTAGCCTGTTTGGGGAATTGAACACTGAAGCTTTCTTT	CASSLFGELNTEAFF
TRBV11-2	.	TRBJ2-7	.	15	TGTGCCAGCAGCTTAGACCCAGAGTCAGCCTACGAGCAGTACTTC	CASSLDPESAYEQYF
TRBV10-3	.	TRBJ1-2	few	12	TGTGCCGTGAGTCTTGCCGGGAGCGGCTACACCTTC	CAVSLAGSGYTF
TRBV29-1	.	TRBJ1-1	.	15	TGCAGCGTTGAACAGGGTGGTTACATGAACACTGAAGCTTTCTTT	CSVEQGGYMNTEAFF
TRBV11-2	TRBD2	TRBJ2-7	.	12	TGTGCCAGCAGCTTGTCTAGCGGGCGCCAGTACTTC	CASSLSSGRQYF
TRBV5-1	.	TRBJ2-5	.	14	TGCGCCAGCAGCTTGGATCACAGAGGAGAGACCCAGTACTTC	CASSLDHRGETQYF
TRBV5-4	.	TRBJ1-4	.	15	TGTGCCAGCAGCTTTACCGGCAGGGAGGGCGAAAAACTGTTTTTT	CASSFTGREGEKLFF
TRBV4-1	.	TRBJ2-3	.	17	TGCGCCAGCAGCCAAGGTCGAATCCGGGGTGGCACAGATACGCAGTATTTT	CASSQGRIRGGTDTQYF
TRBV7-3	.	TRBJ2-2	once	13	TGTGCCAGCAGCCGAGAGAACACCGGGGAGCTGTTTTTT	CASSRENTGELFF
TRBV18	.	TRBJ2-7	.	13	TGTGCCAGCTCGCAGGGATTCGCCTACGAGCAGTACTTC	CASSQGFAYEQYF
TRBV18	.	TRBJ1-2	.	13	TGTGCCAGCTCAACTAGTCAGGACTATGGCTACACCTTC	CASSTSQDYGYTF
TRBV19	TRBD1	TRBJ1-5	.	15	TGTGCCAGTAGATCCGGACAGGTCTCCCGGCAGCCCCAGCATTTT	CASRSGQVSRQPQHF
TRBV19	TRBD2	TRBJ2-3	.	15	TGTGCCAGTAGTATTCCCTCCCGGGGGGGAGATACGCAGTATTTT	CASSIPSRGGDTQYF